This T cell receptor beta chain originates from a study of graft-versus-host responses after intestinal transplantation. Note on this clone: No antigen is known for it.

V gave up 6 bases and J gave up 5 bases; unmatched junction bases: 5. Germline values: CDR1 MNHNY, CDR2 SVGAGI (reference sequence). CDR3 length: 15 amino acids. Only in-frame clones appear in the TCRdb table, and some are missing; sequencing was by immunoSEQ multiplex PCR. The sample has around 90,000 clones, about 93% seen once. The chain is built from TRBV6-6 and TRBJ2-1; 12 positions agree with TRBD2. The sequences come from unstimulated CD8+ T cells sorted from spleen or lymph node cells, collected before intestinal transplant. The receptor was derived from a human donor who received an intestinal transplant. CDR3 amino acids: CASRNLAGGNNEQFF. CDR3 sequence (DNA): TGTGCCAGCAGGAACCTAGCGGGGGGGAACAATGAGCAGTTCTTC.